This T cell receptor (beta chain) was obtained from a study of CD8+CD57+ T cells in acquired aplastic anemia (dated 2018 in TCRdb). In the study overall: Extracted DNA from sorted CD4+ and CD8+ cells averaged approximately 3.4 ug, ranging from about 0.19 to 30 ug. An average of around 10 million reads for CD4+ cells and 12 million or so reads for CD8+ cells was obtained from healthy donor samples. Study-wide findings and limitations: CD8+ Simpson's diversity did not differ significantly between patients and healthy controls (P=0.060). About 29 CD8+ CDR3 sequences were found to be shared between patients and controls, but these sequences appeared to be highly expressed in patients and within the immunodominant clones of the patients.

Profiling of TCR beta VDJ combinations and CDR3 sequences used genomic DNA as the template. TCR repertoire sequencing was run on an Illumina HiSeq 2000. On the study's bioinformatics: Repertoire assessment relied on Simpson's diversity index, CDR3 size and DJ length profiles, and TRBV/TRBJ rearrangement plots. The immunodominant clone was defined as the most abundant DNA sequence in deep sequencing data. CDR3 amino acid sequences were checked for sharing between subjects and were compared against published repertoires and the VDJdb database. Through fastp at Q25 and MiXCR, TCRdb rebuilt clones from the public reads, retaining in-frame beta chains. CDR3 protein sequences are deduplicated, and each keeps its most common genes and DNA. TCRdb's processing, not the study's, gives the V and J calls here. For this sample the table gives around 140,000 distinct CDR3 sequences, of which 41% were detected only once. The top ten hold 8% to 8.5% of the sample.

Trimmed from V: 10 bases; trimmed from J: 4 bases; junction bases lacking a gene match: 7. In the germline V gene (reference sequence), CDR1 corresponds to SEHNR and CDR2 to FQNEAQ. The CDR3 runs 13 amino acids, cysteine and phenylalanine included. CDR3 DNA only is kept here, 39 bases in frame from base 1. In the study, sorted CD4+ and CD8+ blood T cells from patients with severe aplastic anemia and from healthy subjects underwent deep sequencing of TCR repertoires. Ficoll-Paque density gradient centrifugation was used to isolate peripheral blood mononuclear cells. Before DNA was extracted, CD4+ and CD8+ T cells were sorted using either FACS or magnetic beads. This clonotype was seen ten or more times. Which antigen it targets is not known. Base qualities are not provided; no much larger clone lies one nucleotide away.

The TCR comes from a human donor in good health, serving as a control. Sequencing was done on a sample of sorted CD4+, CD8+, or CD8+CD57+ T cells (not recorded which) from PBMCs. The sequence joins TRBV7-9 to TRBJ2-7, and 10 bases in between align with TRBD1. In nucleotide form, the sequence is TGTGCCACCGGGGGGGACAGGGGATACGAGCAGTACTTC. This gives the protein CATGGDRGYEQYF.